What follows are 31 T cell receptor beta chains derived from one specimen sequenced in a study of CD8 T cells in ankylosing spondylitis. TCRdb analysed the 5' RACE reads with MiXCR anew, one entry per CDR3 protein. The sample has roughly 130,000 distinct CDR3 sequences; about 6.4% are singletons. Sequencing input: blood, either unsorted or a sorted T cell fraction (not recorded which). The source of these receptors is a male donor with ankylosing spondylitis or in good health (not recorded which).

This clonotype was observed a few times. Since a much larger clone is just one base distant, this may be a read error. This chain uses TRBV7-2 with TRBJ1-2, with D hard to call. In germline, CDR1 is SGHTA, CDR2 FQGNSA. CDR3 size: 13 residues. The CDR3 sequence is CASSLSLDYGYPF. The CDR3 DNA sequence: TGTGCCAGCAGCTTATCTCTTGACTATGGCTACCCCTTC.

This clonotype was counted many times. CDR3 sequence reads: CASSGVGGNTEAFF. CDR3 nucleotide sequence: TGCGCCAGCAGCGGGGTGGGCGGAAACACTGAAGCTTTCTTT. This chain links TRBV5-1 with TRBJ1-1; no reliable D call. This CDR3 region has 14 residues. The germline V gene encodes CDR1 SGHRS and CDR2 YFSETQ. Deletions cut 4 bases from V and 2 bases from J, with 12 bases between. Full variable domain (outside the CDR3, taken from reference TRBV5-1 and TRBJ1-1): KAGVTQTPRYLIKTRGQQVTLSCSPISGHRSVSWYQQTPGQGLQFLFEYFSETQRNKGNFPGRFSGRQFSNSRSEMNVSTLELGDSALYLCASSGVGGNTEAFFGQGTRLTVV.

There are many counts of this clonotype. The chain joins TRBV20-1 to TRBJ2-2; D is tentatively TRBD1 or TRBD2 (5 bases each). CDR1 DFQATT and CDR2 SNEGSKA come from the germline V gene (reference sequence). CDR3 length: 14 residues. Between the trimmed V and J ends, which lost 3 bases and 4 bases, there was a span of 12 bases. CDR3 sequence reads: CSASEGLGTGELFF. The CDR3, as DNA: TGCAGTGCTAGCGAGGGGTTGGGCACCGGGGAGCTGTTTTTT.

This clonotype was detected ten times or more. The chain combines TRBV29-1 with TRBJ2-7; 10 nucleotides align to TRBD1. Germline V gene sequence: CDR1 SQVTM, CDR2 ANQGSEA. The CDR3 has 13 amino acids. Trimming took 6 bases from V and 2 from J; bases not matched to a gene: 4. The CDR3 is CSVEGQGTYEQYF. The CDR3 DNA reads TGCAGCGTCGAGGGACAGGGGACCTACGAGCAGTACTTC.

Many counts were recorded for this clonotype. The J gene is TRBJ1-2, the V gene TRBV25-1; TRBD1 matches at 8 bases. V gave up 3 bases and J gave up 4 bases; unmatched junction bases: 10. From germline, CDR1 is MGHDK and CDR2 SYGVNS. The CDR3 length is 16 residues. This CDR3 is CASSDPGQADGYGYTF. As DNA, the CDR3 is TGTGCCAGCAGTGACCCGGGACAGGCTGACGGCTATGGCTACACCTTC.

In its sample, this clonotype was seen many times. This sequence joins TRBV24-1 and TRBJ2-1; TRBD1 agrees at 10 bases. The CDR3 is made up of 15 amino acids. V trimming: 6 bases; J trimming: 8 bases; junction bases outside the gene matches: 9. CDR1 is KGHDR, CDR2 SFDVKD, per germline. The DNA of the CDR3 is TGTGCCACCAGTTGGCCGGGACAGGGGTTCGATGAGCAGTTCTTC. Protein sequence: CATSWPGQGFDEQFF.

The chain is built from TRBV18 and TRBJ2-3, with a possible D match to TRBD2 (6 bases). In germline, CDR1 is KGHSH, CDR2 LQKENI. The V end was cut by 1 base, the J end by 0 bases, with 14 bases between. The CDR3 covers 17 residues. CDR3 nucleotide sequence: TGTGCCAGCTCACCACTCGGGGGATGGAGGAGCACAGATACGCAGTATTTT. It codes for CASSPLGGWRSTDTQYF.

This clonotype occurred many times. The chain joins TRBV20-1 to TRBJ2-4; no clear D. Germline CDR1 DFQATT, CDR2 SNEGSKA (reference sequence). The ends were cut back, 2 bases at V and 7 bases at J, with 12 bases in the middle. This CDR3 comprises 13 residues. CDR3 residues: CSARWAPRNIQYF. The CDR3 DNA reads as TGCAGTGCTAGATGGGCGCCCAGGAACATTCAGTACTTC.

At least ten counts were recorded for this clonotype. The chain couples TRBV5-1 to TRBJ2-1; 11 bases are shared with TRBD1. V shed 4 bases and J 9 bases; nucleotides not matched to a gene: 9. Germline V gene sequence: CDR1 SGHRS, CDR2 YFSETQ. There are 15 residues in the CDR3. Written as DNA, the CDR3 is TGCGCCAGCAGCGTGTTGTCCGGGACAGGGGGTGAGCAGTTCTTC. It codes for CASSVLSGTGGEQFF.

This clonotype has ten or more counts. The rearrangement joins TRBV5-1 to TRBJ1-4; D remains unclear. The CDR3 sequence is 13 residues long. Germline V gene sequence: CDR1 SGHRS, CDR2 YFSETQ. V lost 0 bases and J 7 bases, leaving 7 bases between the germline ends. The CDR3 spells CASSLGLGEKLFF. The CDR3, as DNA: TGCGCCAGCAGCTTGGGTCTGGGTGAAAAACTGTTTTTT.

The CDR3 is CASRVQVPSNYGYTF. CDR3 bases: TGTGCCAGCCGGGTACAGGTTCCTTCTAACTATGGCTACACCTTC. V and J are TRBV6-1 and TRBJ1-2, with a tentative D call TRBD1 (5 bases). In germline, CDR1 is MNHNS, CDR2 SASEGT. This CDR3 has 15 amino acids. The ends were cut back, 8 bases at V and 0 bases at J, with 16 bases in the middle.

This clonotype was counted at least ten times. The chain joins TRBV28 to TRBJ2-3; D might be TRBD2 (5 bases). Trimming took 6 bases from V and 0 from J, leaving 16 bases between them. Germline V gene data show CDR1 as MDHEN and CDR2 as SYDVKM. The CDR3 is 16 amino acids. The CDR3 DNA reads as TGTGCCAGCAGCCCCAGGACTTACTCTAGCACAGATACGCAGTATTTT. Translated: CASSPRTYSSTDTQYF.

This clonotype was observed at least ten times. The chain has TRBV20-1 and TRBJ2-3; 9 bases align to TRBD2. This CDR3 is 14 amino acids long. Germline CDR1 and CDR2: DFQATT and SNEGSKA (reference sequence). V shed 4 bases and J 6 bases; nucleotides not matched to a gene: 8. The CDR3 sequence is CSANPASGVDTQYF. CDR3 nucleotides: TGCAGTGCTAACCCAGCTAGCGGGGTTGATACGCAGTATTTT.

The sample holds many counts of this clonotype. The DNA is omitted, as the CDR3 cannot be located on it reliably, and the CDR3 follows TCRdb's listing. V gene TRBV27 combines with J gene TRBJ1-4. From germline, CDR1 is MNHEY and CDR2 SMNVEV (reference sequence). The CDR3 region is 15 residues in length, termini included. The CDR3: CASSLVMGRTEKLFF.

This clonotype was detected many times. The chain joins TRBV4-2 to TRBJ1-1, with D perhaps TRBD1 (5 bases). The CDR3 runs to 15 residues. V was cut by 1 base and J by 4 bases, with 13 bases left in between. Germline V gene data show CDR1 as LGHNA and CDR2 as YNFKEQ. CDR3 nucleotides: TGTGCCAGCAGCCAAGGGACCTTCGGGACCACTGAAGCTTTCTTT. Its translation is CASSQGTFGTTEAFF.

This rearrangement joins TRBV10-3 to TRBJ2-5, with D perhaps TRBD2 (6 bases). The germline V gene encodes CDR1 ENHRY and CDR2 SYGVKD. The CDR3 is 15 amino acids. Trimming left V 3 bases short and J 2 bases short, with 13 bases between. DNA for the CDR3: TGTGCCATCAGTGACCACGTAGCGGTACAAGAGACCCAGTACTTC. This gives the protein CAISDHVAVQETQYF.

Comments on this clonotype: Since a much larger clone is just one base distant, this may be a read error. The CDR3 sequence: CASGQTATGELFF. CDR3 coding DNA: TGTGCCAGCGGCCAGACAGCGACCGGGGAGCTGTTTTTT. The J gene is TRBJ2-2, the V gene TRBV3-1, with a tentative D call TRBD1 (5 bases). This CDR3 is built from 13 residues. The V gene's germline CDR1 is LGHDT and CDR2 YNNKEL (reference sequence).

The genes are TRBV11-2 and TRBJ1-6; unclear D gene. V was shortened by 5 bases and J by 6 bases, with 14 bases between the two germline ends. This CDR3 is 15 amino acids long. Germline CDR1 reads SGHAT; CDR2 reads FQNNGV. The CDR3 coding sequence is TGTGCCAGCAGCCCCGAAGTGACACTTAATTCACCCCTCCACTTT. It is translated as CASSPEVTLNSPLHF.

This clonotype was counted between two and nine times. The CDR3 protein is CASSAGQGKFGEQYF. The CDR3 nucleotides are TGCGCCAGCAGCGCTGGACAGGGGAAATTCGGCGAGCAGTACTTC. V usage is TRBV5-1 and J usage is TRBJ2-7, with 9 bases that match TRBD1. Looked up from germline, CDR1 is SGHRS and CDR2 is YFSETQ. This CDR3 spans 15 amino acids. V trimming: 4 bases; J trimming: 6 bases; junction bases outside the gene matches: 11.

This clonotype has only a few counts. The V gene is TRBV7-9, the J gene TRBJ2-3; D is possibly TRBD2 (6 bases). Trimming took 5 bases from V and 0 from J, leaving 12 bases between them. CDR1 and CDR2 from the germline V gene are SEHNR and FQNEAQ (reference sequence). The CDR3 consists of 15 residues. CDR3 sequence reads: CASSPGGTSTDTQYF. The CDR3 region has the DNA TGTGCCAGCAGCCCCGGGGGAACTAGCACAGATACGCAGTATTTT. Full variable domain (outside the CDR3, taken from reference TRBV7-9 and TRBJ2-3): DTGVSQNPRHKITKRGQNVTFRCDPISEHNRLYWYRQTLGQGPEFLTYFQNEAQLEKSRLLSDRFSAERPKGSFSTLEIQRTEQGDSAMYLCASSPGGTSTDTQYFGPGTRLTVL.

This clonotype was counted many times. CDR3 in DNA: TGTGCCAGCAGCACCCGGACAGGGGTTTCACCCCTCCACTTT. It encodes CASSTRTGVSPLHF. The J gene is TRBJ1-6, the V gene TRBV9; 9 bases fit TRBD1. J lost 9 bases, V lost 4 bases, and 5 bases had no gene match. The germline CDR1 and CDR2 sequences are SGDLS and YYNGEE. The CDR3 has 14 amino acids.

This clonotype was recorded many times. The chain couples TRBV30 to TRBJ1-5, with 8 bases that match TRBD1. This CDR3 has 14 residues. The germline CDR1 and CDR2 sequences are GTSNPN and SVGIG (reference sequence). Trimming removed 1 base from V and 4 bases from J; junction bases left unmatched: 3. The CDR3 DNA reads as TGTGCCTGGAGTGGGACAGGGCTGAATCAGCCCCAGCATTTT. As protein: CAWSGTGLNQPQHF. The complete variable domain, with remaining parts taken from reference TRBV30 and TRBJ1-5, reads SQTIHQWPATLVQPVGSPLSLECTVEGTSNPNLYWYRQAAGRGLQLLFYSVGIGQISSEVPQNLSASRPQDRQFILSSKKLLLSDSGFYLCAWSGTGLNQPQHFGDGTRLSIL.

This clonotype was recorded many times. V usage is TRBV5-1 and J usage is TRBJ2-1; 7 bases match TRBD1. This CDR3 has 15 amino acids. Germline loops: CDR1 SGHRS, CDR2 YFSETQ. Trimming removed 3 bases from V and 0 bases from J; junction bases left unmatched: 3. The CDR3 protein is CASSYRGSSYNEQFF. CDR3 sequence (DNA): TGCGCCAGCAGCTACAGGGGCAGCTCCTACAATGAGCAGTTCTTC.

This clonotype showed up just a few times. This sequence joins TRBV20-1 and TRBJ1-2; TRBD1 is a possible D gene (5 bases). CDR1 is DFQATT and CDR2 is SNEGSKA in the germline V gene (reference sequence). This CDR3 is 13 amino acids long. V gave up 0 bases and J gave up 8 bases, with 13 bases separating them. Written as DNA, the CDR3 is TGCAGTGCTAGAGAGCAGGGCCCGCAAGGCTACACCTTC. It translates to CSAREQGPQGYTF.

This clonotype was observed many times. The chain joins TRBV7-8 to TRBJ2-1; 9 nucleotides match TRBD2. Germline loops: CDR1 SGHVS, CDR2 FQNEAQ. J gave up 6 bases and V 2 bases, and 5 bases lay outside the gene matches. The CDR3 is 15 amino acids. In DNA form, the CDR3 reads TGTGCCAGCAGCTTATTTGCGGGGGGGGTCAATGAGCAGTTCTTC. It codes for CASSLFAGGVNEQFF.

The sample holds many counts of this clonotype. The chain joins TRBV6-2 or TRBV6-3 to TRBJ2-1, with TRBD1 matching over 7 bases. V was pared by 3 bases and J by 14 bases, with 10 bases of the junction left unmatched. CDR1 and CDR2 from the germline V gene are MNHEY and SVGEGT. The CDR3 contains 13 residues. The CDR3 DNA sequence: TGTGCCAGCAGTTATTACAGGGGAAAGTTGGAGTTCTTC. Translating gives CASSYYRGKLEFF.

This clonotype appeared many times. The chain joins TRBV11-1 to TRBJ2-1; D unresolved. V lost 1 base to trimming and J lost 4 bases, with 20 bases between them. Germline CDR1 reads SGHAT; CDR2 reads FQDESV (reference sequence). This CDR3 contains 18 residues. The CDR3 nucleotides read TGTGCCAGCAGCTTAGTATTGACGGACGCCGAACAGTACAATGAGCAGTTCTTC. The encoded protein is CASSLVLTDAEQYNEQFF.

The sample holds many counts of this clonotype. This chain joins TRBV27 and TRBJ2-7, with TRBD1 matching over 9 bases. Per germline, CDR1 MNHEY and CDR2 SMNVEV (reference sequence). The CDR3 is 14 amino acids. Trimming removed 6 bases from V and 6 bases from J; junction bases left unmatched: 9. The CDR3 region is CASSPGTGFREQYF. The CDR3 nucleotides are TGTGCCAGCAGCCCTGGGACAGGGTTCCGCGAGCAGTACTTC.

There are many counts of this clonotype. V gene TRBV5-4 combines with J gene TRBJ2-7; 8 bases are a match to TRBD2. V lost 0 bases, J lost 0 bases, and 14 bases stayed unmatched. The CDR3 is made up of 19 amino acids. Germline CDR1 is SGHNT and CDR2 is YYREEE (reference sequence). CDR3 sequence reads: CASSLAMASGRIVSYEQYF. In nucleotides, the CDR3 is TGTGCCAGCAGCTTGGCCATGGCTAGCGGGCGGATCGTCTCCTACGAGCAGTACTTC.

This clonotype was detected many times. The rearrangement links TRBV7-2 to TRBJ2-3; possibly TRBD1 for D (6 bases). CDR3 length equals 15 residues. Germline assignment: CDR1 SGHTA and CDR2 FQGNSA. V lost 1 base and J 4 bases, leaving 12 bases between the germline ends. The CDR3 protein is CASSLDTGWPDTQYF. In DNA form, the CDR3 reads TGTGCCAGCAGCTTAGATACAGGGTGGCCAGATACGCAGTATTTT.

This clonotype was seen many times. This rearrangement joins TRBV27 to TRBJ2-7; no definite D call. In germline, CDR1 is MNHEY, CDR2 SMNVEV (reference sequence). V lost 5 bases and J 6 bases, leaving 8 bases between the germline ends. This CDR3 has 11 amino acids. The CDR3 region is CASSAASEQYF. The CDR3 DNA is TGTGCCAGCAGTGCAGCGAGCGAGCAGTACTTC.